This record concerns one T cell receptor beta chain sequence. Antigen specificity is unknown. Everyone who donated was a healthy bone marrow donor. This sample is part of a study of cytomegalovirus exposure and HLA in healthy donors. V lost 4 bases to trimming and J lost 7 bases, with 13 bases between them. The V gene's germline CDR1 is SNHLY and CDR2 FYNNEI. The CDR3 runs to 13 residues. The PCR employed 60 Vbeta primers together with 13 Jbeta primers. The data were produced by immunoSEQ multiplex PCR, yet TCRdb's version contains in-frame clones alone and is incomplete. The table includes about 160,000 clones, about four fifths detected once. Study findings and constraints: Among TCR beta chains, those listed as cytomegalovirus-associated numbered 164.

The sequence was obtained from a man in his fifties in good health and CMV-seropositive. The rearrangement uses TRBV2 and TRBJ1-2; D remains unclear. The sequenced material came from PBMCs. In DNA form, the CDR3 reads TGTGCCAGCAGTGGGGCGATCCGCAGTGGCTACACCTTC. This codes for CASSGAIRSGYTF. The full variable domain, with the rest looked up from reference TRBV2 and TRBJ1-2, is EPEVTQTPSHQVTQMGQEVILRCVPISNHLYFYWYRQILGQKVEFLVSFYNNEISEKSEIFDDQFSVERPDGSNFTLKIRSTKLEDSAMYFCASSGAIRSGYTFGSGTRLTVV.